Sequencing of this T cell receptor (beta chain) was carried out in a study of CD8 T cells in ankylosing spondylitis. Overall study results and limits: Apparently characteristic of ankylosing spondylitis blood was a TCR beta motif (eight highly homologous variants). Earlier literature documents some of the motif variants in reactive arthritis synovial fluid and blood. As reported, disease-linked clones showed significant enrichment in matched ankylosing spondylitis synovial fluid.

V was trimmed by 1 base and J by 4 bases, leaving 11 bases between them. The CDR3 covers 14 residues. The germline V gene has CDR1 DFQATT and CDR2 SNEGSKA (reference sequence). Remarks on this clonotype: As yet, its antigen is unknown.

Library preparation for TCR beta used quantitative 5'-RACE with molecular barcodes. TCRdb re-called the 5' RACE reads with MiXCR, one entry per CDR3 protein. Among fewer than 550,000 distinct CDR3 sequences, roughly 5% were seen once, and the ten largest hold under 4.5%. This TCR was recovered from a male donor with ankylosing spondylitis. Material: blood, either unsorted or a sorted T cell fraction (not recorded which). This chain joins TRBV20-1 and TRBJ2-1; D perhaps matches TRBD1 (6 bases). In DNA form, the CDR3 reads TGCAGTGCTAGAGTCAGGGGACGATACAATGAGCAGTTCTTC. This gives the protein CSARVRGRYNEQFF.